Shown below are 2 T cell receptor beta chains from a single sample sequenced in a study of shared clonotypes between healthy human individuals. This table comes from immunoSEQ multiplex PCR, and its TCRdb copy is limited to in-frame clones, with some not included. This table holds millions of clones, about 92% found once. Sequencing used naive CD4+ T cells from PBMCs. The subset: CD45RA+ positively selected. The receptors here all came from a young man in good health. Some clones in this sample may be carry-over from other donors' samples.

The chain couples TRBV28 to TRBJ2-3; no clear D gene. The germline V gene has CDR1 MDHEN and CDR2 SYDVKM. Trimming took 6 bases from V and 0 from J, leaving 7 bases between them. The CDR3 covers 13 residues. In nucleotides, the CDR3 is TGTGCCAGCAGCAAGACCAGCACAGATACGCAGTATTTT. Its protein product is CASSKTSTDTQYF.

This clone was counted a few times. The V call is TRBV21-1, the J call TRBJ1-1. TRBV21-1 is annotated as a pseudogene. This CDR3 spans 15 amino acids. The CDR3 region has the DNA TGTGCCAGCAGCAAAGATGGTGGAAATTACACTGAAGCTTTCTTT. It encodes CASSKDGGNYTEAFF.